This is a list of T cell receptor beta chains from one sample in a study of shared clonotypes between healthy human individuals. Profiling relied on immunoSEQ multiplex PCR, and the TCRdb table lists in-frame clones only, not all of them. The data show hundreds of thousands of clones, with approximately 73% seen just once and 1.5% to 2% held by the top ten. The sequencing input was memory CD4+ T cells sorted from blood. The receptors here all came from a woman in her 30s in good health. The CDR3 runs from the conserved cysteine through the conserved F or W. The D gene is left open where the match is weak. Only part of the rows carry a size: once, few, many, or a class if the clone is expanded.

D	V	size	J	CDR3	DNA
TRBD1	TRBV2	.	TRBJ2-5	CASMQGQVESPYF	TGTGCCAGCATGCAGGGACAGGTCGAAAGCCCGTACTTC
.	TRBV7-8	.	TRBJ1-5	CASSSGVLLPQHF	TGTGCCAGCAGCTCAGGGGTTTTACTGCCCCAGCATTTT
.	TRBV7-9	.	TRBJ2-1	CASSQSIGTVWGAGEQFF	TGTGCCAGCAGCCAATCAATCGGGACTGTGTGGGGTGCGGGTGAGCAGTTCTTC
TRBD2	TRBV7-3	.	TRBJ2-2	CASSGRAGGPTGELFF	TGTGCCAGCTCGGGCCGGGCGGGAGGGCCCACCGGGGAGCTGTTTTTT
.	TRBV27	.	TRBJ2-3	CASSFLDTDTQYF	TGTGCCAGCAGTTTCCTTGACACAGATACGCAGTATTTT
.	TRBV14	.	TRBJ2-1	CASSQLALYNEQFF	TGTGCCAGCAGCCAGTTAGCGCTTTACAATGAGCAGTTCTTC
.	TRBV6-1	few	TRBJ2-3	CATQISTDTQYF	TGTGCCACCCAGATCTCTACAGATACGCAGTATTTT
TRBD1	TRBV6-6	.	TRBJ1-1	CASSYQGGRGTEAFF	TGTGCCAGCAGTTACCAGGGGGGTCGCGGCACTGAAGCTTTCTTT
TRBD1	TRBV4-1	.	TRBJ2-5	CASSPTGLVETQYF	TGCGCCAGCAGCCCGACAGGGTTAGTAGAGACCCAGTACTTC
.	TRBV29-1	.	TRBJ2-5	CSVDMGAAGETQYF	TGCAGCGTTGACATGGGGGCGGCGGGGGAGACCCAGTACTTC
.	TRBV19	.	TRBJ2-2	CASTNRGQSTGELFF	TGTGCCAGTACCAACCGTGGACAGAGCACCGGGGAGCTGTTTTTT
.	TRBV5-1	few	TRBJ2-5	CASSSDRWLETQYF	TGCGCCAGCAGCTCTGACAGGTGGCTGGAGACCCAGTACTTC
TRBD1	TRBV6-4	.	TRBJ2-3	CASSYRGQDTQYF	TGTGCCAGCAGCTACAGGGGGCAAGATACGCAGTATTTT
.	TRBV7-2	.	TRBJ2-5	CASSPTGANQETQYF	TGTGCCAGCAGCCCCACGGGCGCCAACCAAGAGACCCAGTACTTC
.	TRBV19	.	TRBJ1-1	CASSIRAVNTEAFF	TGTGCCAGTAGTATCCGGGCCGTGAACACTGAAGCTTTCTTT
.	TRBV4-2	.	TRBJ2-1	CASSQWGVNEQFF	TGTGCCAGCAGCCAATGGGGTGTCAATGAGCAGTTCTTC
TRBD1	TRBV28	.	TRBJ1-5	CASSLGTGDQPQHF	TGTGCCAGCAGTTTAGGGACAGGGGATCAGCCCCAGCATTTT
.	TRBV15	.	TRBJ2-1	CATSKLQGSWNEQFF	TGTGCCACCAGCAAACTACAGGGTTCGTGGAATGAGCAGTTCTTC
TRBD1	TRBV4-1	.	TRBJ1-1	CASSQGDRGFRDTEAFF	TGCGCCAGCAGCCAAGGAGACAGGGGGTTTCGGGACACTGAAGCTTTCTTT
.	TRBV6-1	.	TRBJ1-5	CASSEAGPQHF	TGTGCCAGCAGTGAAGCTGGGCCCCAGCATTTT
TRBD2	TRBV2	.	TRBJ2-1	CASSERLAGVDEQFF	TGTGCCAGCAGTGAAAGGCTAGCGGGAGTTGATGAGCAGTTCTTC
.	TRBV28	.	TRBJ1-5	CASSNIRSNQPQHF	TGTGCCAGCAGCAATATCAGAAGCAATCAGCCCCAGCATTTT
.	TRBV5-8	.	TRBJ2-3	CASSWDTDTQYF	TGTGCCAGCAGCTGGGACACAGATACGCAGTATTTT
.	TRBV28	.	TRBJ2-3	CASSLGRADTQYF	TGTGCCAGCAGCCTCGGGCGGGCGGATACGCAGTATTTT
TRBD1	TRBV19	once	TRBJ1-5	CASRTPDRVNQPQHF	TGTGCCAGTAGGACCCCTGACAGGGTCAATCAGCCCCAGCATTTT
.	TRBV6-1	.	TRBJ1-1	CASSEMGREAFF	TGTGCCAGCAGTGAAATGGGGAGGGAAGCTTTCTTT
.	TRBV9	.	TRBJ1-1	CASSGRLGGAMNTEAFF	TGTGCCAGCAGCGGCCGTCTGGGGGGCGCCATGAACACTGAAGCTTTCTTT
TRBD2	TRBV11-3	medium-sized	TRBJ2-3	CASSNSLLAGDTDTQYF	TGTGCCAGCAGCAATAGCCTCCTAGCGGGGGACACAGATACGCAGTATTTT
.	TRBV10-3	.	TRBJ2-7	CAITASPGTYEQYF	TGTGCCATCACCGCCTCCCCCGGGACCTACGAGCAGTACTTC
.	TRBV4-1	.	TRBJ1-6	CASSQDVDNSPLHF	TGCGCCAGCAGCCAGGACGTCGATAATTCACCCCTCCACTTT
TRBD1	TRBV5-1	few	TRBJ2-4	CASSLGQGGIQYF	TGCGCCAGCAGCTTGGGACAGGGGGGCATTCAGTACTTC
.	TRBV28	.	TRBJ2-6	CASSRRVANVLTF	TGTGCCAGCAGTCGACGCGTGGCCAACGTCCTGACTTTC
.	TRBV21-1	.	TRBJ2-7	CASSQVSSSGRFYEQYF	TGTGCCAGCAGCCAAGTATCTAGTAGCGGGAGGTTTTACGAGCAGTACTTC
.	TRBV10-1	.	TRBJ2-6	CASSERGSGANVLTF	TGCGCCAGCAGTGAGAGGGGGTCTGGGGCCAACGTCCTGACTTTC
.	TRBV2	once	TRBJ2-6	CAIYLGTSSGANVLTF	TGTGCCATCTACCTCGGGACTTCTTCTGGGGCCAACGTCCTGACTTTC